The TCR beta chain described here comes from a study of identical twins (TCRdb year 2016). Regarding the complete study: To test whether fetal clonotypes persist, this study deep-sequenced TCR alpha and beta repertoires from monozygotic twins, from unrelated adults of various ages, and from cord blood. To rule out contamination, the twin experiments were replicated at different times with different library preparation protocols. What the work shows at the level of the full study, not this receptor alone: In beta out-of-frame sequences, excess twin sharing was weaker, because having fewer shared sequences lowered the signal-to-noise ratio. Recombination models systematically underestimated out-of-frame TCR alpha sharing in monozygotic twins but agreed with sharing between unrelated individuals. Because the same donors could not be followed over many years, the conclusions depended on cross-sectional statistical analysis. Fewer insertions were carried by abundant cord blood beta clonotypes, a similar but weaker trend appeared in young adult naive repertoires, and no such trend appeared in memory repertoires. Out-of-frame TCR alpha sequences shared between twins showed an excess of low generation-probability sequences compared with coincidental sharing between unrelated individuals. Zero-insertion analyses could be partly confounded by invariant T cells such as MAIT and iNKT, though diverse VJ usage argued against such confounding for most clonotypes.

The method was 5' RACE. The sequencer listed for this sample is Illumina HiSeq 2000. Template switching added a universal primer binding site, and the final cDNA carried a unique molecular identifier that allowed TCR cDNA molecules to be counted accurately. Specific primers in the conserved constant-segment region were used to synthesize first-strand cDNA for the TCR alpha and beta chains. To control for contamination, every cDNA library carried two barcodes: a SMART-Mk sample barcode plus Illumina barcodes. TruSeq adapter sequences, together with Illumina sample barcodes, were added in two successive PCR steps. Sequencing of the TCR alpha and beta cDNA libraries was done on the Illumina HiSeq platform using custom primers. As for the authors' bioinformatics: MiGEC was used to process raw reads and extract unique molecular identifiers, and MiXCR was used to find CDR3 positions. For each individual, recombination models were inferred using an EM algorithm with the repgenHMM and IGoR tools. The analysis of shared clonotypes was done with the tcR package in R, with sharing normalized by the product of cloneset sizes. Out-of-frame nonproductive sequences were analyzed to study raw recombination free of thymic and clonal selection effects. TCRdb itself trimmed the public reads at Q25 with fastp, ran MiXCR and retained productive beta chains. Rows merge per CDR3 protein into single entries with the most common DNA and genes. The V and J calls, along with clone size, are taken from TCRdb and not from the paper's own processing. The sample table shows some 500,000 distinct CDR3 sequences, and less than 25% are seen once. The ten largest make up roughly 0.9% of the sample.

The CDR3, from cysteine to phenylalanine, totals 15 residues. The only DNA kept is the CDR3, 45 bases in frame from the first base. The germline V gene yields SGHAT for CDR1 and FQNNGV for CDR2. V and J lose 0 bases and 2 bases, and a span of 10 bases separates them. As regards this clonotype: Its antigen is not yet known. Nothing much larger sits one base from this clone, and base qualities are not available.

Every donor in the study was a healthy Caucasian. Three pairs of female monozygotic twins, all aged roughly 18 to 30 years, were included in the twin cohort. Positive isolation kits from Invitrogen were used to isolate CD4+ and CD8+ T cell populations. The data were also submitted as part of a second study, on T cells expressing NK-cell markers. As the second publication notes: TCR beta-chain repertoires were profiled in sorted CD3+CD56+NKG2C+, CD3+CD56+NKG2C- and CD3+CD56-NKG2C+ T-cell subsets from several donors. Among the eight sequenced donors, only one was HCMV-seronegative, while the other seven were HCMV-seropositive. In several experiments an anti-gammadeltaTCR antibody was added to restrict sorting to alphabetaTCR-expressing T cells. For about 6 donors, the dominant CD3+CD56+NKG2C+ clonotypes were among the top 10 CD8+ clonotypes and accounted for about 1.0-7.5% of CD8+ T cells. Those dominant clonotypes were again the most abundant among CD3+CD56-NKG2C+ cells in a few donors, at about 25-60.1%. Whether the expanded NKG2C-expressing T cell clones were specific for HCMV antigens was left unclear. The eight sequenced donors were randomly selected healthy volunteers, three men and five women. HCMV-specific IgG was detected in serum with a commercial ELISA kit to determine HCMV serostatus. MIGEC handled demultiplexing of the reads and grouping by UMI, while MiTCR was used to assemble and quantify clonotypes. To remove erroneous sequences, TCR cDNA sequences were retained only when supported by two or more reads. Downstream repertoire analysis used the tcR package, and clonotypes were matched across fractions by CDR3 nucleotide sequence plus V segment. VDJmatch was used to annotate antigen specificity against VDJdb, with one amino acid substitution allowed in CDR3.

The specimen sequenced was CD4+ T cells sorted from blood. The chain is made from TRBV11-2 and TRBJ2-5; matching of 5 bases hints at TRBD1 as the D gene. This sequence originates from a woman between 18 and 29 years old in good health. The DNA reads TGTGCCAGCAGCTTAGATTTAACAGGACAAGAGACCCAGTACTTC. Translation gives CASSLDLTGQETQYF.